This is a list of T cell receptor beta chains from one sample in a study of cytomegalovirus exposure and HLA in healthy donors. Sequencing was performed with immunoSEQ multiplex PCR; in TCRdb, only in-frame clones are kept and a portion is missing. The sample has about 200,000 clones; roughly four fifths are singletons. The sample taken for sequencing was PBMCs. These receptors came from a man aged 25 to 45 in good health and CMV-seronegative. Both conserved end residues are part of each CDR3. A D gene is named only where the DNA matches it firmly. Where a row states a size, it is once, few, many or the class of an expanded clone; other rows omit it.

>TRBV19|TRBJ1-5|NA|NA
CASNYIPTFNQPQHF
TGTGCCAGTAACTACATCCCTACTTTTAATCAGCCCCAGCATTTT
>TRBV19|TRBJ2-1|TRBD2|NA
CASRAGWDNEQFF
TGTGCCAGTAGAGCGGGATGGGACAATGAGCAGTTCTTC
>TRBV6-5|TRBJ2-2|NA|NA
CASSATGRDTGELFF
TGTGCCAGCAGTGCTACAGGGAGGGACACCGGGGAGCTGTTTTTT
>TRBV7-3|TRBJ2-3|TRBD2|few
CASSTPSGRRGDTQYF
TGTGCCAGCAGCACCCCTAGCGGGCGCCGGGGAGATACGCAGTATTTT
>TRBV20-1|TRBJ1-2|NA|NA
CSARLLYGYTF
TGCAGTGCTAGGTTGTTATATGGCTACACCTTC
>TRBV15|TRBJ2-3|NA|NA
CATSRDGSGTGDTQYF
TGTGCCACCAGCAGAGATGGTTCGGGAACGGGAGATACGCAGTATTTT
>TRBV10-3|TRBJ1-2|TRBD1|NA
CAISEGKTGKNYGYTF
TGTGCCATCAGTGAAGGAAAGACAGGGAAGAACTATGGCTACACCTTC
>TRBV28|TRBJ2-7|NA|once
CASSAGTDSYEQYF
TGTGCCAGCAGTGCCGGGACTGACTCCTACGAGCAGTACTTC
>TRBV6-5|TRBJ1-1|NA|once
CASSYGGGTEAFF
TGTGCCAGCAGTTATGGGGGGGGAACTGAAGCTTTCTTT
>TRBV28|TRBJ1-5|TRBD1|few
CASSFVAGQNRDQPQHF
TGTGCCAGCAGTTTTGTGGCGGGACAGAATCGGGATCAGCCCCAGCATTTT
>TRBV28|TRBJ1-5|NA|NA
CASSSGALLNQPQHF
TGTGCCAGCAGTTCAGGGGCCTTACTAAATCAGCCCCAGCATTTT
>TRBV11-2|TRBJ2-7|TRBD2|NA
CASSLLATSGTSYEQYF
TGTGCCAGCAGCTTATTGGCGACTAGCGGGACATCCTACGAGCAGTACTTC
>TRBV19|TRBJ1-3|NA|few
CASSREFSGNTIYF
TGTGCCAGTAGCCGCGAGTTCTCTGGAAACACCATATATTTT
>TRBV6-6|TRBJ2-7|TRBD2|once
CASSYSGGGSYEQYF
TGTGCCAGCAGTTACTCGGGGGGAGGGTCCTACGAGCAGTACTTC
>TRBV5-5|TRBJ2-5|NA|NA
CASSLAPETQYF
TGTGCCAGCAGCTTGGCCCCTGAGACCCAGTACTTC
>TRBV13|TRBJ2-7|NA|NA
CASSRVDNAYEQYF
TGTGCCAGCAGCCGTGTTGACAATGCCTACGAGCAGTACTTC
>TRBV6-1|TRBJ2-7|TRBD2|many
CASSESAGPSYEQYF
TGTGCCAGCAGTGAATCAGCGGGACCCTCCTACGAGCAGTACTTC
>TRBV7-2|TRBJ2-7|NA|NA
CASRDYMIGAGEQYF
TGTGCCAGCAGAGATTACATGATAGGGGCAGGGGAGCAGTACTTC